This T cell receptor (beta chain) was identified in a study of blood T cell repertoires in COVID-19. Across the whole study: Samples of COVID-19 (acute and convalescent) were obtained from the United States, Italy and Spain. Sample material is recorded as cDNA or gDNA derived from T cells, B-cell-depleted T cells, or PBMCs.

CDR3 size: 16 residues. The trim removed 4 bases at V and 1 base at J, leaving 6 bases unmatched. The germline V gene encodes CDR1 MGHRA and CDR2 YSYEKL. TCRdb's table, derived via immunoSEQ multiplex PCR, lists solely in-frame clones and lacks some. The top ten hold 0.97% of the sample, which has about 400,000 clones, over 75% seen once. Ages ranged from about 18 to 89 years, with residence in fewer than 25 US areas. Participants were placed into cohorts based on the clinical history they reported. The V gene is TRBV4-1, the J gene TRBJ2-3; 9 bases agree with TRBD2. Sequenced input: PBMCs or T cells enriched from blood (not recorded which). The sequence was obtained from a woman aged 25 to 45 with acute COVID-19. The DNA for the CDR3 is TGCGCCAGCAGCCCGGAAGAGCGGGGGGGCACAGATACGCAGTATTTT. It codes for CASSPEERGGTDTQYF.